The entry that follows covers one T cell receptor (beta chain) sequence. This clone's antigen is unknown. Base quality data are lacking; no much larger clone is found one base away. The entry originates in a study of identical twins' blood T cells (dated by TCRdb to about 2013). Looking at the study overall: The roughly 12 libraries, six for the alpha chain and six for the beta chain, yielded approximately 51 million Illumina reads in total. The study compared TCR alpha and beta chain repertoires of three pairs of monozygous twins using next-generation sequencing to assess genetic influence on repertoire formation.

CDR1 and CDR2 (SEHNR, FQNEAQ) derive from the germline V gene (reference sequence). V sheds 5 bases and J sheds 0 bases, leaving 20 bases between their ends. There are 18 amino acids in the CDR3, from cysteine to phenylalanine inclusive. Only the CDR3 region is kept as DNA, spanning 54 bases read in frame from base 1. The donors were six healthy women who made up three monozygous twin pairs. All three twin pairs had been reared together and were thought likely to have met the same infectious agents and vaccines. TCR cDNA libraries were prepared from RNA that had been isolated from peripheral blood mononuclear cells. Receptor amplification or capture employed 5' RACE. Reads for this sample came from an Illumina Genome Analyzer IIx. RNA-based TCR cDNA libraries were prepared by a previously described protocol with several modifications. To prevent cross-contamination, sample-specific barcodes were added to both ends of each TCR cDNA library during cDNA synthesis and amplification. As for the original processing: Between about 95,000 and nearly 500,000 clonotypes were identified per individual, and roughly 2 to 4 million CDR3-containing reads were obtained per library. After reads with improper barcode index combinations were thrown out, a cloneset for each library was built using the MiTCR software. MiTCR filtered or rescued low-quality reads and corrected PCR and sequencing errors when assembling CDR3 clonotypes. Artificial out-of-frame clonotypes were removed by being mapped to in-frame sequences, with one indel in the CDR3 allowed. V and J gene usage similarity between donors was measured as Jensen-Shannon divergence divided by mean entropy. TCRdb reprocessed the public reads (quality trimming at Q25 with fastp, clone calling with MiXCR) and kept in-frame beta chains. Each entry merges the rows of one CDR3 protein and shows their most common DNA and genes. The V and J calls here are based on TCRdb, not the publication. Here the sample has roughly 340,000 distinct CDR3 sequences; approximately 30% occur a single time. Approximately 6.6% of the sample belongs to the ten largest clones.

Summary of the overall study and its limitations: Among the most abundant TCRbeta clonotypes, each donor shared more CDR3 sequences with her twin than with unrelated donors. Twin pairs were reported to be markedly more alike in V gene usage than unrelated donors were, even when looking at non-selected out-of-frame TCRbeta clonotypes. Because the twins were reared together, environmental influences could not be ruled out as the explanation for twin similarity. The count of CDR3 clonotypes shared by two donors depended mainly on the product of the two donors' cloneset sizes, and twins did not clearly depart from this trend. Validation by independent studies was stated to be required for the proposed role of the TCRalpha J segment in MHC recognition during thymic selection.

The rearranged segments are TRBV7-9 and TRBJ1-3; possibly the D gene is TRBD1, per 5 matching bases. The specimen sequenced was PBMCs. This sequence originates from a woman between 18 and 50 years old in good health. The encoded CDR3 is CASSPSLTAVSSGNTIYF. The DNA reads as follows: TGTGCCAGCAGCCCCTCCCTGACAGCCGTAAGCTCTGGAAACACCATATATTTT.